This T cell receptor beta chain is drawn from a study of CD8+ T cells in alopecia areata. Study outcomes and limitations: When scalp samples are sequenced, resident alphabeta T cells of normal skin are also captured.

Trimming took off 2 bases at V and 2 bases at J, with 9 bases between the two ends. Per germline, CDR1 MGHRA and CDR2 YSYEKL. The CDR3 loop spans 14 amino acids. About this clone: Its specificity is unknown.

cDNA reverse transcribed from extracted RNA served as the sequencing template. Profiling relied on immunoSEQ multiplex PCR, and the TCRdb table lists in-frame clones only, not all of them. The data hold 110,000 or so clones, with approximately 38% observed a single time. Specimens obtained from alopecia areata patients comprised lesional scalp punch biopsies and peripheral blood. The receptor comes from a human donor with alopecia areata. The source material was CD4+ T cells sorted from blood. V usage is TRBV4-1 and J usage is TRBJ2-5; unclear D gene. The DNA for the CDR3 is TGCGCCAGCAGCCAACTAGTAATACAAGAGACCCAGTACTTC. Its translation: CASSQLVIQETQYF.